This T cell receptor beta chain was sequenced during a study of vaccination effects on CD4 cells after COVID-19 (dated by TCRdb to the early 2020s). Study-wide context: Two doses of either the BNT162b2 or the mRNA-1273 mRNA SARS-CoV-2 vaccine were administered to participants. A total of 10 COVID-19 convalescent patients and a few SARS-CoV-2-naive healthy vaccine recipients were included in the full study. Cultures from other donors in the study were sequenced with the Oncomine TCR Beta short-read assay on an Illumina iSeq 100. The study compared SARS-CoV-2 spike-specific CD4+ TCR repertoires before and after mRNA vaccination in COVID-19 convalescent patients and infection-naive vaccine recipients. The paper as a whole reports these results and caveats: Among healthy vaccine recipients, nearly all vaccine-induced clones were SARS-CoV-2 mono-reactive, and only 1 of 255 was cross-reactive with common cold coronaviruses. Limitations of the study were the small number of convalescent patients and the absence of early post-infection timepoints. Marked clonal contraction was observed in both infection-induced and vaccine-induced clones at late post-vaccination timepoints, consistent with waning T cell responses.

On this clone: No cognate antigen has been identified for it. One base away there is no much larger clone; base qualities are not given.

To identify antigen-specific CD4+ T cell clonotypes by their expansion, the ViraFEST assay first stimulated PBMC with viral peptide pools and then applied TCR sequencing. After about 9 days of culture, CD4+ T cells were isolated with the EasySep CD4+ T cell isolation kit. The absence of prior SARS-CoV-2 infection in healthy vaccine recipients was confirmed by negative nucleocapsid antibodies before and after vaccination. Approximately 2 million PBMC per well were cultured in IMDM with approximately 5% human AB serum, roughly 10 IU/ml IL-2 and gentamicin, plus 10 ug/ml peptides. On days 3 and 7, half of the culture medium was replaced with fresh IL-2-containing medium. Unless noted otherwise, every peptide stimulation condition was cultured in triplicate wells. Using Ficoll-Paque Plus gradient centrifugation, PBMC were separated from whole blood and then either used fresh or cryopreserved at -140C. The overlapping peptide pools covered the spike proteins of SARS-CoV-2 as well as those of the common cold coronaviruses HCoV-NL63, HCoV-OC43 and HCoV-229E. The QIAamp micro DNA kit was used to extract genomic DNA from the cultured CD4+ T cells.

The library relied on the immunoSEQ multiplex PCR assay. DNA from the cultured, isolated CD4+ T cells was subjected to TCR beta CDR3 sequencing. From the authors' description of their analysis: Non-productive TCR sequences were discarded, and reads were trimmed to the CDR3 region, with only CDR3s of 7 or more amino acids retained. Antigen-specific clonotypes were identified using the MANAFEST web app by comparison of expansion in peptide wells against reference cultures. To be called positive, a clone needed expansion at FDR<0.05 compared with the reference and with all other wells, an odds ratio greater than 5, and a frequency greater than 0.1% in two replicate wells. Clonotypes significantly expanded in SARS-CoV-2 spike wells and in at least one common cold coronavirus spike condition were defined as cross-reactive. CDR3 similarity was assessed by Levenshtein distance with the stringdist R package, and unrooted trees were built with ape in R 3.6.1. In its TCRdb copy, this immuneACCESS table keeps in-frame sequences only and misses some clones. Where compared with another copy, unresolved V genes explain less than half of these, and the others have no known cause. V, J and clone size are taken as reported in that table, and D and trimming were inferred from the DNA itself. The sample table contains tens of thousands of clones; only one count was recorded for roughly 80% of them. More than 2% of the sample goes to the ten largest clones.

V lost 9 bases and J lost 5 bases; the stretch between them is 24 bases long. As encoded in the germline V gene, CDR1 is SNHLY while CDR2 is FYNNEI. Including cysteine and phenylalanine, the CDR3 has 16 amino acids. Only the CDR3 part of the read is kept: 48 bases, read in frame from the first base. The sequence was collected from a human donor who received a COVID-19 vaccine. Sequenced here: CD4+ T cells from PBMCs cultured with HCoV-229E spike peptides, sampled before COVID-19 vaccination. The cell subset or site label, read with the paper, signifies: HCoV-229E spike overlapping peptide pool stimulation. The sequence joins TRBV2 to TRBJ2-3; the D gene is perhaps TRBD2, on 7 matching bases. CDR3 loop: CARLIGGGADGDTQYF. The base sequence is TGTGCCAGACTAATTGGTGGGGGGGCTGATGGAGATACGCAGTATTTT.